This T cell receptor beta chain was identified during a study of technical replicates of blood from a handful of donors. The germline V and J ends were trimmed by 2 bases and 6 bases, with 4 bases remaining between them. This CDR3 contains 12 residues. Looked up from germline, CDR1 is SGHAT and CDR2 is FQDESV (reference sequence). Sequencing was performed with immunoSEQ multiplex PCR; in TCRdb, only in-frame clones are kept and a portion is missing. The table records about 71,000 clones, approximately 92% of them present only once. The chain employs TRBV11-1 and TRBJ2-2; D ambiguous. Source material: T cells isolated from PBMCs. This TCR derives from a human donor in good health. The CDR3 DNA reads TGTGCCAGCAGCTTAAGCGCCGGGGAGCTGTTTTTT. It codes for CASSLSAGELFF.